Below, 8 T cell receptor beta chains from the same sample are listed, as sequenced in a study of CD8 T cells in Susac syndrome. With random hexamers, reverse transcription was performed on about 0.5 to 1 ug of RNA. TCRdb reprocessed the immunoSEQ multiplex PCR reads with MiXCR, giving one entry per CDR3 protein. The sample consists of 150,000 to 190,000 distinct CDR3 sequences, 94% of them appearing once. The sample consisted of CD8+ T cells from PBMCs. Receptor source: a human donor with multiple sclerosis.

V is TRBV15 and J is TRBJ2-3, with TRBD2 matching over 14 bases. V gave up 2 bases and J gave up 6 bases; unmatched junction bases: 4. The germline V gene encodes CDR1 LNHNV and CDR2 YYDKDF (reference sequence). The CDR3 runs 16 residues. CDR3 nucleotides: TGTGCCACCAGCAGACGGACTAGCGGGGGGAGGGATACGCAGTATTTT. Protein sequence: CATSRRTSGGRDTQYF.

J is TRBJ2-2 and V is TRBV3-1, with D perhaps being TRBD1 or TRBD2 (5 bases each). Trimming cost V 0 bases and J 2 bases, with 16 bases left between them. Germline V gene data show CDR1 as LGHDT and CDR2 as YNNKEL (reference sequence). The CDR3 covers 18 residues. In DNA, the CDR3 is TGTGCCAGCAGCCAAGATCTCCCCGGGGCTTTAAACACCGGGGAGCTGTTTTTT. It codes for CASSQDLPGALNTGELFF.

The chain links TRBV15 to TRBJ1-1; no firm D call. V was shortened by 7 bases and J by 2 bases, with 17 bases between the two germline ends. CDR3 length equals 15 residues. Germline V CDR1 and CDR2: LNHNV, YYDKDF (reference sequence). The chain's CDR3 is CATIPRSGPNTEAFF. DNA for the CDR3: TGTGCCACCATTCCTCGGTCAGGACCCAACACTGAAGCTTTCTTT.

This rearrangement joins TRBV27 to TRBJ2-5; D gene ambiguous. Trimming left V 3 bases short and J 4 bases short, with 12 bases between. The CDR3 is 14 amino acids. Germline V gene lookup returns CDR1 MNHEY and CDR2 SMNVEV (reference sequence). CDR3 region: CASSFRQERETQYF. The DNA for the CDR3 is TGTGCCAGCAGTTTTAGGCAGGAGCGAGAGACCCAGTACTTC.

The V call is TRBV6-6, the J call TRBJ2-2, with 8 bases aligning to TRBD2. CDR3 length equals 14 residues. The V and J ends lost 10 bases and 4 bases, in that order; junction bases with no gene match: 8. CDR1 is MNHNY and CDR2 is SVGAGI in the germline V gene (reference sequence). The CDR3 DNA follows: TGTGCCATCACGGGGGGGCCCTCCACCGGGGAGCTGTTTTTT. Translated, it gives CAITGGPSTGELFF.

The V gene is TRBV27, the J gene TRBJ1-2; TRBD1 might be the D (5 bases). Germline V gene lookup returns CDR1 MNHEY and CDR2 SMNVEV (reference sequence). Trimming cost V 6 bases and J 7 bases, with 15 bases left between them. The CDR3 length is 13 residues. The CDR3 spells CASRDTGAPGYTF. CDR3 sequence (DNA): TGTGCCAGCAGAGATACCGGGGCGCCTGGCTACACCTTC.

The chain uses TRBV5-1 and TRBJ1-2; D unclear. The CDR3 extends over 12 amino acids. Germline CDR1 reads SGHRS; CDR2 reads YFSETQ. Trimming took off 5 bases at V and 3 bases at J, with 8 bases between the two ends. The CDR3 reads CASRAEDYGYTF. The CDR3 nucleotides read TGCGCCAGCAGAGCTGAGGACTATGGCTACACCTTC. Supplemented by reference TRBV5-1 and TRBJ1-2, the full variable domain reads KAGVTQTPRYLIKTRGQQVTLSCSPISGHRSVSWYQQTPGQGLQFLFEYFSETQRNKGNFPGRFSGRQFSNSRSEMNVSTLELGDSALYLCASRAEDYGYTFGSGTRLTVV.

The chain is built from TRBV7-9 and TRBJ1-4; weak D call: TRBD1 (5 bases). The V and J ends lost 5 bases and 13 bases respectively, with 17 bases between them. The CDR3 contains 13 residues. Per germline, CDR1 SEHNR and CDR2 FQNEAQ (reference sequence). The CDR3 loop is CASSLRLQGGLFF. Here the CDR3 DNA reads TGTGCCAGCAGCCTCAGATTGCAGGGAGGACTGTTTTTT.